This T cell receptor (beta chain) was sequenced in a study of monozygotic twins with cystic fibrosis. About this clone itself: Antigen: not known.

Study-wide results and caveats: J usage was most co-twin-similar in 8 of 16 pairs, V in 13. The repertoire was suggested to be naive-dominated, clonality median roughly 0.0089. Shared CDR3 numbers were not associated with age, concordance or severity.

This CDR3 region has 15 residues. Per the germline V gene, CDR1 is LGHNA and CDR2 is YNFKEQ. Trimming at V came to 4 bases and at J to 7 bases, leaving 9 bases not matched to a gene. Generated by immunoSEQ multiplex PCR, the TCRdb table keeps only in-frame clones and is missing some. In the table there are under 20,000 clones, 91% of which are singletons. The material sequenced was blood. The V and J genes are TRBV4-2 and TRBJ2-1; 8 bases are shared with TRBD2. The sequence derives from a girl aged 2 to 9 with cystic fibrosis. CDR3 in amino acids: CASSPERGGKNEQFF. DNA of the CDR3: TGTGCCAGCAGCCCCGAACGGGGGGGAAAAAATGAGCAGTTCTTC.